What follows are 25 T cell receptor beta chains derived from one specimen sequenced in a study of cytomegalovirus exposure and HLA in healthy donors. This PCR relied on a set of 60 Vbeta primers and 13 Jbeta primers. The assay was immunoSEQ multiplex PCR, and TCRdb's table has in-frame clones only and misses some. This sample yields over 100,000 clones, of which roughly three fifths are seen a single time; under 9% belongs to the top ten. Sequencing was done on a sample of PBMCs. These receptors originate from a woman in her thirties or forties in good health and CMV-seropositive.

The rearrangement uses TRBV6-5 and TRBJ1-5, with a weak D call TRBD1 (6 bases). Trimming took 9 bases from V and 5 from J, leaving 17 bases between them. In germline, CDR1 is MNHEY, CDR2 SVGAGI. This CDR3 contains 14 residues. The chain's CDR3 is CASARRGADQPQHF. The CDR3 DNA follows: TGTGCCAGTGCGAGGCGGGGGGCGGATCAGCCCCAGCATTTT.

This rearrangement joins TRBV29-1 to TRBJ1-1; D is unclear. Per germline, CDR1 SQVTM and CDR2 ANQGSEA. Trimming removed 2 bases from V and 1 base from J, with 11 bases in between. The CDR3 sequence is 14 residues long. This CDR3 reads CSVEPGRSNTEAFF. Written as DNA, the CDR3 is TGCAGCGTTGAACCAGGCAGGTCGAACACTGAAGCTTTCTTT.

The chain combines TRBV15 with TRBJ1-6; D perhaps matches TRBD1 (6 bases). The length of the CDR3 is 16 residues. Looked up from germline, CDR1 is LNHNV and CDR2 is YYDKDF (reference sequence). V lost 1 base to trimming and J lost 5 bases, with 12 bases between them. The CDR3 DNA reads TGTGCCACCAGCAGAGGCTCGGCAGGGGATAATTCACCCCTCCACTTT. It is translated as CATSRGSAGDNSPLHF.

Here the CDR3 reads CASTSGISTDTQYF. The CDR3, as DNA: TGTGCCAGCACTAGCGGGATTAGCACAGATACGCAGTATTTT. The chain combines TRBV6-1 with TRBJ2-3; 9 bases match TRBD2. V lost 7 bases and J lost 0; bases outside the gene matches: 2. The CDR3 extends over 14 amino acids. Germline CDR1 and CDR2: MNHNS and SASEGT.

The chain employs TRBV29-1 and TRBJ2-1; D gene uncertain. Looked up from germline, CDR1 is SQVTM and CDR2 is ANQGSEA. V gave up 1 base and J gave up 8 bases, with 12 bases separating them. The CDR3 is 13 amino acids. This CDR3 is CSVEVPLEDEQFF. DNA of the CDR3: TGCAGCGTTGAAGTCCCTCTAGAGGATGAGCAGTTCTTC.

The chain has TRBV7-3 and TRBJ2-6; the D gene is possibly TRBD1 (5 bases). The germline gives CDR1 SGHTA, CDR2 FQGTGA. The CDR3 totals 18 residues. V lost 4 bases and J lost 0, with 16 bases in between. The CDR3 spells CASSSPWGSLSGANVLTF. CDR3 DNA: TGTGCCAGCAGCTCCCCCTGGGGCAGTCTCTCTGGGGCCAACGTCCTGACTTTC.

The CDR3 DNA sequence: TGTGCCAGCTCACCTCAGGGGGCCGGGGAGCTGTTTTTT. It yields the protein CASSPQGAGELFF. The V gene is TRBV18, the J gene TRBJ2-2; TRBD1 aligns across 7 bases. Germline V lookup: CDR1 KGHSH, CDR2 LQKENI. The CDR3 length is 13 residues. V trimming: 3 bases; J trimming: 6 bases; junction bases outside the gene matches: 1. Using reference TRBV18 and TRBJ2-2 for the parts outside the CDR3, the full variable domain is NAGVMQNPRHLVRRRGQEARLRCSPMKGHSHVYWYRQLPEEGLKFMVYLQKENIIDESGMPKERFSAEFPKEGPSILRIQQVVRGDSAAYFCASSPQGAGELFFGEGSRLTVL.

The chain links TRBV18 to TRBJ2-5; TRBD2 matches at 10 bases. CDR1 and CDR2 from the germline V gene are KGHSH and LQKENI. The CDR3 consists of 17 residues. V shed 1 base and J 1 base; nucleotides not matched to a gene: 6. The CDR3 DNA is TGTGCCAGCTCACCACTTCGACTAGCGGGTCTCCAAGAGACCCAGTACTTC. Amino acids: CASSPLRLAGLQETQYF.

V gene TRBV19 combines with J gene TRBJ1-1; 11 bases align to TRBD1. The CDR3 is made up of 15 amino acids. V shed 4 bases, J shed 4 bases, and the junction held 5 bases outside the gene matches. From germline, CDR1 is LNHDA and CDR2 SQIVND (reference sequence). The CDR3 DNA sequence: TGTGCCAGTAGTAGGACAGGGGGCCTGAGCACTGAAGCTTTCTTT. Translated: CASSRTGGLSTEAFF.

The chain recombines TRBV30 with TRBJ2-1, with TRBD2 identical over 7 bases. CDR3 length equals 15 residues. Germline CDR1 reads GTSNPN; CDR2 reads SVGIG (reference sequence). Trimming cost V 4 bases and J 0 bases; bases outside gene matches: 6. The CDR3 nucleotides are TGTGCCTGGACCGCCGGGGGGAGCTCCTACAATGAGCAGTTCTTC. Amino acid sequence: CAWTAGGSSYNEQFF. Drawing the rest from reference TRBV30 and TRBJ2-1, the complete variable domain is SQTIHQWPATLVQPVGSPLSLECTVEGTSNPNLYWYRQAAGRGLQLLFYSVGIGQISSEVPQNLSASRPQDRQFILSSKKLLLSDSGFYLCAWTAGGSSYNEQFFGPGTRLTVL.

This clone has more than one count but fewer than ten. V gene TRBV2 combines with J gene TRBJ1-1; D remains unclear. The CDR3 extends over 14 amino acids. Trimming left V 3 bases short and J 1 base short, with 9 bases between. Germline values: CDR1 SNHLY, CDR2 FYNNEI. The CDR3 coding sequence is TGTGCCAGCAGTGAGCAGGTTGCGAACACTGAAGCTTTCTTT. The encoded protein is CASSEQVANTEAFF.

This chain connects TRBV18 to TRBJ2-7, with unresolved D. The CDR3 sequence is 14 residues long. Germline-derived CDR1 and CDR2 are KGHSH and LQKENI. Trimming took off 1 base at V and 8 bases at J, with 15 bases between the two ends. CDR3 residues: CASSPLIAPSQQYF. The CDR3 DNA reads as TGTGCCAGCTCACCACTGATCGCGCCCTCCCAGCAGTACTTC.

The chain carries TRBV27 and TRBJ2-7; D gene ambiguous. The CDR3 contains 14 residues. The V gene's germline CDR1 is MNHEY and CDR2 SMNVEV (reference sequence). The ends were cut back, 6 bases at V and 0 bases at J, with 12 bases in the middle. CDR3 sequence reads: CASSSRTNSYEQYF. The CDR3 region has the DNA TGTGCCAGCAGCTCCAGAACTAACTCCTACGAGCAGTACTTC.

The CDR3 is CASSDRGPRGYTF. The CDR3 DNA sequence: TGTGCCAGCAGCGACAGGGGGCCGCGGGGCTACACCTTC. This chain links TRBV9 with TRBJ1-2, with 9 bases aligning to TRBD1. The J segment lost 8 bases and the V segment lost 3 bases, leaving 5 bases of the junction unmatched. The CDR3 loop spans 13 amino acids. Germline CDR1 reads SGDLS; CDR2 reads YYNGEE.

The V call is TRBV4-2, the J call TRBJ2-2; 11 bases align to TRBD1. Germline trimming cut 0 bases from V and 4 bases from J; bases unmatched to any gene: 4. The germline V gene encodes CDR1 LGHNA and CDR2 YNFKEQ. CDR3 length: 17 amino acids. Here the CDR3 reads CASSQDWDRGATGELFF. In DNA, the CDR3 is TGTGCCAGCAGCCAAGATTGGGACAGGGGGGCCACCGGGGAGCTGTTTTTT.

The sample holds a few counts of this clone. This chain uses TRBV6-6 with TRBJ2-7; unclear D gene. Per germline, CDR1 MNHNY and CDR2 SVGAGI (reference sequence). With 0 bases removed from V and 5 bases from J, the gap between germline ends came to 11 bases. The CDR3 is 14 residues long. The CDR3 protein is CASSYSMVAHEQYF. CDR3 DNA sequence: TGTGCCAGCAGTTACTCGATGGTGGCTCACGAGCAGTACTTC.

For the CDR3, the DNA is TGTGCCAGCAGTCCGGGACAGGGTCTTGGCTACACCTTC. The encoded protein is CASSPGQGLGYTF. V gene TRBV6-6 combines with J gene TRBJ1-2, with TRBD1 matching over 9 bases. Germline CDR1 and CDR2: MNHNY and SVGAGI (reference sequence). V lost 5 bases to trimming and J lost 7 bases; unmatched junction nucleotides: 5. The CDR3 has 13 amino acids.

The chain recombines TRBV27 with TRBJ1-5; 9 bases agree with TRBD1. V lost 3 bases, J lost 5 bases, and 5 bases stayed unmatched. The CDR3 extends over 15 amino acids. Germline V CDR1 and CDR2: MNHEY, SMNVEV (reference sequence). CDR3 region: CASSLLQGADQPQHF. Here the CDR3 DNA reads TGTGCCAGCAGTTTGCTACAGGGGGCTGATCAGCCCCAGCATTTT.

J is TRBJ2-3 and V is TRBV10-3; a possible D gene is TRBD1 (5 bases). The CDR3 has 14 residues. Trimming left V 5 bases short and J 1 base short, with 10 bases between. In germline, CDR1 is ENHRY, CDR2 SYGVKD. CDR3 loop: CAISTEQGTDTQYF. DNA of the CDR3: TGTGCCATCAGTACTGAACAGGGCACAGATACGCAGTATTTT.

The gene calls are TRBV6-1 and TRBJ2-7, with D tentatively TRBD1 (6 bases). Per the germline V gene, CDR1 is MNHNS and CDR2 is SASEGT. The V gene lost 2 bases and the J gene lost 4 bases, with 12 bases spanning the gap. The CDR3 contains 14 residues. The CDR3 protein is CASSENRDFYEQYF. In DNA form, the CDR3 reads TGTGCCAGCAGTGAAAACAGGGATTTTTACGAGCAGTACTTC.

The chain employs TRBV18 and TRBJ1-4; no clear D. The CDR3 spans 12 residues. The germline V gene has CDR1 KGHSH and CDR2 LQKENI. The germline V and J ends were trimmed by 4 bases and 4 bases, with 4 bases remaining between them. In nucleotides, the CDR3 is TGTGCCAGCTCACTAAATAATGAAAAACTGTTTTTT. It translates to CASSLNNEKLFF.

The genes are TRBV5-1 and TRBJ2-1, with TRBD2 matching 11 bases. V lost 4 bases to trimming and J lost 6 bases; unmatched junction nucleotides: 9. CDR1 and CDR2 (germline): SGHRS, YFSETQ. The CDR3 has 16 residues. CDR3 bases: TGCGCCAGCAGCGGGATCGGGACTAGCGGAGTCAATGAGCAGTTCTTC. Its translation is CASSGIGTSGVNEQFF.

The chain uses TRBV6-5 and TRBJ1-2; 7 nucleotides match TRBD1. Germline assignment: CDR1 MNHEY and CDR2 SVGAGI. V dropped 5 bases and J dropped 3; count of bases not matched to a gene: 3. This CDR3 contains 13 residues. CDR3 in DNA: TGTGCCAGCAGTCTTGACAGGGACTATGGCTACACCTTC. Translated, it gives CASSLDRDYGYTF.

The V and J genes are TRBV10-2 and TRBJ1-3; 7 nucleotides align to TRBD1. Trimming removed 6 bases from V and 0 bases from J; junction bases left unmatched: 14. Germline lookup yields CDR1 WSHSY and CDR2 SAAADI. This CDR3 is built from 18 residues. DNA of the CDR3: TGCGCCAGCAGAAATCACGGCGGGACAGCCAACTCTGGAAACACCATATATTTT. This encodes CASRNHGGTANSGNTIYF.

The V and J genes are TRBV18 and TRBJ2-5; 8 bases are a match to TRBD1. Germline loops: CDR1 KGHSH, CDR2 LQKENI. V trimming: 5 bases; J trimming: 5 bases; junction bases outside the gene matches: 10. This CDR3 has 15 amino acids. The CDR3 reads CASSSAGGFEETQYF. CDR3 in DNA: TGTGCCAGCTCAAGTGCAGGGGGCTTCGAGGAGACCCAGTACTTC.